This record covers a single T cell receptor (beta chain). The sample comes from a study of blood T cell repertoires in COVID-19. Study at large: The samples span acute and convalescent COVID-19 from the United States, Italy and Spain. From T cells, B-cell-depleted T cells, or PBMCs came the material, which was cDNA or gDNA.

The CDR3 consists of 14 residues. The V gene's germline CDR1 is SGHRS and CDR2 YFSETQ. Trimming stripped 5 bases from V and 4 bases from J, with 12 bases between. Original data processing: By means of reference gene primer amplification, nucleated cell counts were estimated. Data came from immunoSEQ multiplex PCR; TCRdb stores just in-frame clones and leaves some out. Clone size and the V and J calls come from that table; the DNA yielded D and trimming. In the table there are 200,000 to 250,000 clones, 88% of which are singletons. The rearrangement links TRBV5-1 to TRBJ2-2; D remains ambiguous. The TCR comes from a woman in her fifties or sixties with acute or convalescent COVID-19. The sequenced sample consisted of peripheral blood. CDR3 DNA sequence: TGCGCCAGCAGGCTATCAACAGCCACCGGGGAGCTGTTTTTT. It codes for CASRLSTATGELFF. Variable domain in full (rest from reference TRBV5-1 and TRBJ2-2): KAGVTQTPRYLIKTRGQQVTLSCSPISGHRSVSWYQQTPGQGLQFLFEYFSETQRNKGNFPGRFSGRQFSNSRSEMNVSTLELGDSALYLCASRLSTATGELFFGEGSRLTVL.